This T cell receptor beta chain appears in the sequencing data of a study of blood T cell repertoires in COVID-19. Looking at the study overall: In each case, the material was cDNA or gDNA derived from T cells, B-cell-depleted T cells, or PBMCs.

Germline V gene sequence: CDR1 SGHNT, CDR2 YYREEE (reference sequence). CDR3 length: 15 amino acids. The junction had 11 bases not matched to a gene; V was cut back by 5 bases and J by 8 bases. Repertoires were generated with immunoSEQ multiplex PCR, while TCRdb's copy carries only in-frame clones and drops some. Of hundreds of thousands of clones listed, 75% to 90% are singletons. The material sequenced was peripheral blood. This chain links TRBV5-4 with TRBJ2-4, with 9 nucleotides matching TRBD1. This receptor was obtained from a woman aged 50 to 65 with COVID-19, enrolled during active disease. CDR3 coding DNA: TGTGCCAGCAGGAGGGACAGGGAGATGGGTGACATTCAGTACTTC. It codes for CASRRDREMGDIQYF.